The 27 T cell receptor beta chains below were found in one sample sequenced in a study of control samples from healthy donors and cancer patients. Method: immunoSEQ multiplex PCR; TCRdb's copy keeps in-frame clones and lacks some. This repertoire shows under 110,000 clones, 80% to 90% found once; its top ten account for less than 8.5%. Source material: blood. These receptors all stem from a man in his thirties or forties in good health.

The J gene is TRBJ1-1, the V gene TRBV28; a possible D gene is TRBD1 (5 bases). CDR3 length: 15 amino acids. V lost 3 bases to trimming and J lost 11 bases, with 22 bases between them. CDR1 MDHEN and CDR2 SYDVKM come from the germline V gene. DNA of the CDR3: TGTGCCAGCAGTTTCCCCCAGGGTACCCGCCGGGGGGCTTTCTTT. It translates to CASSFPQGTRRGAFF. The entire variable domain, with the rest obtained from reference TRBV28 and TRBJ1-1, is as follows: DVKVTQSSRYLVKRTGEKVFLECVQDMDHENMFWYRQDPGLGLRLIYFSYDVKMKEKGDIPEGYSVSREKKERFSLILESASTNQTSMYLCASSFPQGTRRGAFFGQGTRLTVV.

The table lists this clone with a few counts. The chain is built from TRBV5-6 and TRBJ1-2; 7 positions match TRBD1. The J segment lost 7 bases and the V segment lost 2 bases, leaving 8 bases of the junction unmatched. Germline-derived CDR1 and CDR2 are SGHDT and YYEEEE. This CDR3 comprises 14 residues. CDR3 coding DNA: TGTGCCAGCAGCTTCCGAGGGGGCTCCATTGGCTACACCTTC. Its protein product is CASSFRGGSIGYTF.

This chain connects TRBV19 to TRBJ2-3; either TRBD1 or TRBD2 may fit D (6 bases each). The CDR3 spans 16 residues. V lost 2 bases to trimming and J lost 1 base, with 13 bases between them. Per the germline V gene, CDR1 is LNHDA and CDR2 is SQIVND (reference sequence). The CDR3 spells CASSIWGAVGTDTQYF. CDR3 coding DNA: TGTGCCAGTAGTATATGGGGGGCGGTGGGCACAGATACGCAGTATTTT.

CDR3 nucleotide sequence: TGCGCCAGCAGCCAACTCGGACAGAAGAACAATGAGCAGTTCTTC. It specifies CASSQLGQKNNEQFF. The V and J genes are TRBV4-1 and TRBJ2-1, with D perhaps matching TRBD1 (6 bases). This CDR3 has 15 amino acids. Germline lookup yields CDR1 MGHRA and CDR2 YSYEKL. The germline V and J ends were trimmed by 2 bases and 5 bases, with 13 bases remaining between them.

This rearrangement joins TRBV2 to TRBJ1-1, with 9 bases identical to TRBD1. CDR1 and CDR2 (germline): SNHLY, FYNNEI. CDR3 length: 14 residues. V lost 8 bases and J lost 0; bases outside the gene matches: 4. This chain's CDR3 is CASGRQGVNTEAFF. CDR3 sequence (DNA): TGTGCCAGCGGGCGACAGGGGGTGAACACTGAAGCTTTCTTT.

The chain joins TRBV2 to TRBJ2-7; TRBD1 matches 9 bases. Per the germline V gene, CDR1 is SNHLY and CDR2 is FYNNEI. V was pared by 6 bases and J by 3 bases, with 6 bases of the junction left unmatched. This CDR3 comprises 14 residues. Here the CDR3 reads CASRPGTGFYEQYF. The DNA of the CDR3 is TGTGCCAGCAGGCCCGGGACAGGGTTCTACGAGCAGTACTTC.

CDR3 DNA sequence: TGTGCCAGCAGCTCTATCCTTCGACAGGCGGTGGGTAAGCAAACATACGAGCAGTACTTC. This codes for CASSSILRQAVGKQTYEQYF. V usage is TRBV7-6 and J usage is TRBJ2-7; a possible D gene is TRBD1 (6 bases). The CDR3 consists of 20 residues. Germline V gene lookup returns CDR1 SGHVS and CDR2 FNYEAQ. V was pared by 4 bases and J by 4 bases, with 32 bases between.

J is TRBJ2-3 and V is TRBV24-1; D is perhaps TRBD1 (5 bases). CDR1 and CDR2 from the germline V gene are KGHDR and SFDVKD. The CDR3 consists of 15 residues. Deletions cut 1 base from V and 3 bases from J, with 10 bases between. The CDR3 DNA reads as TGTGCCACCAGTGATTTAGACAGTCCAACAGATACGCAGTATTTT. This sequence encodes CATSDLDSPTDTQYF.

V is TRBV7-3 and J is TRBJ2-7; D is perhaps TRBD1 (6 bases). The germline CDR1 and CDR2 sequences are SGHTA and FQGTGA. The length of the CDR3 is 10 residues. V was trimmed by 11 bases and J by 5 bases, leaving 10 bases between them. DNA of the CDR3: TGTGCCCGTACAGGGAACGAGCAGTACGTC. Translation: CARTGNEQYV.

This chain links TRBV18 with TRBJ2-1, with D perhaps being TRBD1 or TRBD2 (5 bases each). V was pared by 2 bases and J by 4 bases, with 9 bases between. Germline CDR1 reads KGHSH; CDR2 reads LQKENI. The CDR3 runs 14 residues. For the CDR3, the DNA is TGTGCCAGCTCACCATTGGGGGAATACAATGAGCAGTTCTTC. Translating gives CASSPLGEYNEQFF.

This clone was recorded once. V gene TRBV7-8 combines with J gene TRBJ1-1, with TRBD1 matching over 7 bases. CDR1 and CDR2 (germline): SGHVS, FQNEAQ. The CDR3 loop spans 13 amino acids. Germline trimming cut 5 bases from V and 3 bases from J; bases unmatched to any gene: 3. The CDR3 here is CASSLTGDTEAFF. The CDR3 bases are TGTGCCAGCAGCCTCACAGGGGACACTGAAGCTTTCTTT.

This chain joins TRBV28 and TRBJ2-1; 15 bases agree with TRBD2. This CDR3 has 17 residues. The germline gives CDR1 MDHEN, CDR2 SYDVKM. V was clipped by 4 bases and J by 9 bases; unmatched bases: 10. CDR3 coding DNA: TGTGCCAGCAGTTCAGGGACTAGCGGGAGGTTTGGTAGTGAGCAGTTCTTC. Protein product: CASSSGTSGRFGSEQFF.

In its sample, this clone was seen once. Other DNA sequences within the sample encode an identical CDR3. The rearrangement links TRBV7-9 to TRBJ2-3; D may be TRBD2 (5 bases). V was trimmed by 5 bases and J by 1 base, leaving 10 bases between them. The CDR3 consists of 14 residues. Germline values: CDR1 SEHNR, CDR2 FQNEAQ (reference sequence). The chain's CDR3 is CASSEGRGTDTQYF. CDR3 nucleotides: TGTGCCAGCAGCGAGGGCCGAGGCACAGATACGCAGTATTTT.

J is TRBJ2-3 and V is TRBV6-5, with TRBD1 matching over 9 bases. Looked up from germline, CDR1 is MNHEY and CDR2 is SVGAGI. V trimming: 5 bases; J trimming: 3 bases; junction bases outside the gene matches: 6. There are 15 residues in the CDR3. In DNA, the CDR3 is TGTGCCAGCAGTATTAGACAGGGGGGAACAGATACGCAGTATTTT. It translates to CASSIRQGGTDTQYF.

V and J are TRBV15 and TRBJ2-7; the D gene could be TRBD1 or TRBD2 (5 bases each). This CDR3 has 14 amino acids. Germline assignment: CDR1 LNHNV and CDR2 YYDKDF (reference sequence). The V end was cut by 1 base, the J end by 6 bases, with 13 bases between. The CDR3 sequence is CATSRGTGGSEQYV. Here the CDR3 DNA reads TGTGCCACCAGCAGAGGTACAGGAGGTTCCGAGCAGTACGTC.

This clone was seen only a few times. The J gene is TRBJ2-7, the V gene TRBV12-3 or TRBV12-4; D gene ambiguous. The CDR3 is made up of 12 amino acids. V was cut by 4 bases and J by 3 bases, with 7 bases left in between. In nucleotides, the CDR3 is TGTGCCAGCAGTTCCTCAGGCTACGAGCAGTACGTC. This gives the protein CASSSSGYEQYV.

The rearrangement links TRBV7-2 to TRBJ2-3; TRBD2 matches at 8 bases. Germline CDR1 reads SGHTA; CDR2 reads FQGNSA. After removal of 2 bases from V and 2 bases from J, the junction contained 3 bases not matched to a gene. The CDR3 consists of 15 residues. CDR3 sequence reads: CASSLSGGNTDTQYF. CDR3 DNA: TGTGCCAGCAGCTTAAGCGGGGGCAACACAGATACGCAGTATTTT.

V and J are TRBV28 and TRBJ1-5; no clear D. In germline, CDR1 is MDHEN, CDR2 SYDVKM. V was cut by 4 bases and J by 0 bases, with 16 bases left in between. The CDR3 loop spans 17 amino acids. CDR3 nucleotides: TGTGCCAGCAGTTCCCCCGTGGACGGCTATAGCAATCAGCCCCAGCATTTT. This translates into CASSSPVDGYSNQPQHF. Combining the CDR3 with reference TRBV28 and TRBJ1-5 gives the whole variable domain DVKVTQSSRYLVKRTGEKVFLECVQDMDHENMFWYRQDPGLGLRLIYFSYDVKMKEKGDIPEGYSVSREKKERFSLILESASTNQTSMYLCASSSPVDGYSNQPQHFGDGTRLSIL.

This rearrangement joins TRBV25-1 to TRBJ1-1; weak D call: TRBD1 (6 bases). The V end was cut by 0 bases, the J end by 1 base, with 18 bases between. The CDR3 length is 18 residues. Germline V gene lookup returns CDR1 MGHDK and CDR2 SYGVNS. For the CDR3, the DNA is TGTGCCAGCAGTGAATATTTCCAGGGGCCGTACCCGAACACTGAAGCTTTCTTT. This translates into CASSEYFQGPYPNTEAFF.

This rearrangement joins TRBV20-1 to TRBJ2-1; D unclear. This CDR3 spans 11 amino acids. The V gene's germline CDR1 is DFQATT and CDR2 SNEGSKA (reference sequence). As DNA, the CDR3 is TGCACCGTAGATGGTGTAATCGAGCAGTTCTTC. Translation gives CTVDGVIEQFF.

This chain joins TRBV11-3 and TRBJ2-5; D is possibly TRBD2 (6 bases). With 5 bases removed from V and 4 bases from J, the gap between germline ends came to 14 bases. The CDR3 has 14 amino acids. Germline values: CDR1 SGHNT, CDR2 YENEEA. The CDR3 loop reads CASSLGGAVETQYF. CDR3 nucleotides: TGTGCCAGCAGCCTTGGAGGGGCGGTAGAGACCCAGTACTTC.

The gene calls are TRBV9 and TRBJ1-6; D not certain. The CDR3 consists of 13 residues. Germline V CDR1 and CDR2: SGDLS, YYNGEE. Trimming took off 0 bases at V and 6 bases at J, with 4 bases between the two ends. CDR3 coding DNA: TGTGCCAGCAGCGTAGGTAGTAATTCACCCCTCCACTTT. Translated, it gives CASSVGSNSPLHF.

V and J are TRBV9 and TRBJ2-7; tentatively, D is TRBD1 or TRBD2 (5 bases each). This CDR3 is built from 13 residues. V dropped 4 bases and J dropped 3 bases, with 11 bases sitting between them. CDR1 SGDLS and CDR2 YYNGEE come from the germline V gene. The CDR3 DNA follows: TGTGCCAGCAGCCCAGGGACCCACTACGAGCAGTACTTC. This translates into CASSPGTHYEQYF. Based on the CDR3 plus reference TRBV9 and TRBJ2-7, the full variable domain is DSGVTQTPKHLITATGQRVTLRCSPRSGDLSVYWYQQSLDQGLQFLIQYYNGEERAKGNILERFSAQQFPDLHSELNLSSLELGDSALYFCASSPGTHYEQYFGPGTRLTVT.

The V and J genes are TRBV7-9 and TRBJ1-1, with 9 bases lining up with TRBD1. The CDR3 is made up of 16 amino acids. Germline lookup yields CDR1 SEHNR and CDR2 FQNEAQ (reference sequence). V trimming: 5 bases; J trimming: 10 bases; junction bases outside the gene matches: 17. The CDR3 sequence: CASSPPHETGGAGAFF. Written as DNA, the CDR3 is TGTGCCAGCAGCCCACCTCACGAAACAGGGGGCGCTGGAGCTTTCTTT. Looking up the rest from reference TRBV7-9 and TRBJ1-1 gives the full variable domain: DTGVSQNPRHKITKRGQNVTFRCDPISEHNRLYWYRQTLGQGPEFLTYFQNEAQLEKSRLLSDRFSAERPKGSFSTLEIQRTEQGDSAMYLCASSPPHETGGAGAFFGQGTRLTVV.

The chain links TRBV3-1 (or the pseudogene TRBV3-2) to TRBJ2-3; no clear D. Trimming stripped 1 base from V and 6 bases from J, with 2 bases between. This CDR3 has 11 amino acids. Germline CDR1 reads LGHDT; CDR2 reads YNNKEL (reference sequence). Here the CDR3 DNA reads TGTGCCAGCAGCCAAGCGGATACGCAGTATTTT. It specifies CASSQADTQYF.

J is TRBJ1-1 and V is TRBV14, with D possibly TRBD1 on 6 matching bases. The V gene's germline CDR1 is SGHDN and CDR2 FVKESK. The ends were cut back, 6 bases at V and 2 bases at J, with 13 bases in the middle. This CDR3 is built from 14 residues. The CDR3 protein is CASRGGLQNTEAFF. The DNA for the CDR3 is TGTGCCAGCAGGGGGGGGCTACAAAACACTGAAGCTTTCTTT.

J is TRBJ1-2 and V is TRBV5-5; possibly TRBD1 for D (6 bases). V was trimmed by 4 bases and J by 0 bases, leaving 16 bases between them. Germline V gives CDR1 SGHKS, CDR2 YYEKEE (reference sequence). The CDR3 is 16 amino acids. CDR3 sequence reads: CASSPVGGRANYGYTF. The CDR3, as DNA: TGTGCCAGCAGCCCAGTGGGGGGGCGAGCTAACTATGGCTACACCTTC.